The present entry profiles one T cell receptor beta chain with its context. What it recognizes is unknown. The ends were cut back, 4 bases at V and 5 bases at J, with 17 bases in the middle. Germline lookup yields CDR1 ENHRY and CDR2 SYGVKD. The CDR3 is made up of 15 amino acids. The data stem from a study of response to subunit inactivated influenza vaccine. TCRdb re-called the RT-PCR reads through MiXCR, storing one row per CDR3 protein. The sample yields around 750,000 distinct CDR3 sequences, 20% to 25% seen once. Study outcomes and limitations: New T cells are recruited in small numbers by each seasonal influenza vaccination, according to the authors' suggestion.

The receptor was derived from a man between 50 and 59 years old who received an inactivated influenza vaccine. The V and J genes are TRBV10-3 and TRBJ2-5; D remains unclear. Specimen: PBMCs from blood, collected more than 4 days after vaccination. The CDR3 nucleotides read TGTGCCATCAGTGGGGGAATAAGACAAGGGGAGACCCAGTACTTC. This gives the protein CAISGGIRQGETQYF.